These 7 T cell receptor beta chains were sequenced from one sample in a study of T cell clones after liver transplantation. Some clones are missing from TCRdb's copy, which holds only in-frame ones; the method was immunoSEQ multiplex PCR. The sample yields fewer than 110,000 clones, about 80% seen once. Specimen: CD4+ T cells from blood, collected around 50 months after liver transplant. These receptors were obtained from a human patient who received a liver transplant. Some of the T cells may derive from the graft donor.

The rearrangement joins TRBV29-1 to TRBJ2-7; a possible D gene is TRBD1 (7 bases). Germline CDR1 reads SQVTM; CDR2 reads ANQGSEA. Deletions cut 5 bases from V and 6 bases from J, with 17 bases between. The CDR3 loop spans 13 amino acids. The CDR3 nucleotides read TGCAGCGTTTTACCCAGGGGGAGGCTCGAGCAGTACTTC. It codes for CSVLPRGRLEQYF.

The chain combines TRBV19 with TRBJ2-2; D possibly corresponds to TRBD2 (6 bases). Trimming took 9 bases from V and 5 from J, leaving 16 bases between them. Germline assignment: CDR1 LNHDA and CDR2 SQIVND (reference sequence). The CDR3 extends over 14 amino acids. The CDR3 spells CASHRDWGTGELFF. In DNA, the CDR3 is TGTGCCAGCCACCGGGACTGGGGGACCGGGGAGCTGTTTTTT.

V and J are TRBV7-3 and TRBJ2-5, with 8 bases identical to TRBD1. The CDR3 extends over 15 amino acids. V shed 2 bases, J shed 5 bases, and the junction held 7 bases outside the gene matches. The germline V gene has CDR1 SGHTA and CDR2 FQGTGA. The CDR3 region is CASSLYGQGSETQYF. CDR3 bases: TGTGCCAGCAGCTTATATGGACAGGGTAGCGAGACCCAGTACTTC. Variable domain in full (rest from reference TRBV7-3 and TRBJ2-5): GAGVSQTPSNKVTEKGKYVELRCDPISGHTALYWYRQSLGQGPEFLIYFQGTGAADDSGLPNDRFFAVRPEGSVSTLKIQRTERGDSAVYLCASSLYGQGSETQYFGPGTRLLVL.

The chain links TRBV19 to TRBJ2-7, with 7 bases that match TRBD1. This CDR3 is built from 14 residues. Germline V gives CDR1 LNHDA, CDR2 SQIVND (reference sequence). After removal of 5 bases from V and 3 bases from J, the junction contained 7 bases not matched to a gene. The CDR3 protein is CASSSGQQSYEQYF. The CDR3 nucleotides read TGTGCCAGTAGTTCGGGACAGCAAAGCTACGAGCAGTACTTC.

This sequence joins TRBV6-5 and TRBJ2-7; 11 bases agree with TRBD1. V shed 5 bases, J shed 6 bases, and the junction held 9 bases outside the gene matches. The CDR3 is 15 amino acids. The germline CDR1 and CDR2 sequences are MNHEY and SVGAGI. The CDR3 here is CASSRDRGFSGEQYF. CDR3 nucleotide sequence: TGTGCCAGCAGTCGGGACAGGGGGTTTTCGGGCGAGCAGTACTTC.

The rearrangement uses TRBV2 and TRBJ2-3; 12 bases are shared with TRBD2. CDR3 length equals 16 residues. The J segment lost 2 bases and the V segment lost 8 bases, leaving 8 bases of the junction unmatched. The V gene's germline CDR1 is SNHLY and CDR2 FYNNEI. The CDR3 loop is CASGGTSGSPTDTQYF. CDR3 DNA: TGTGCCAGCGGCGGGACTAGCGGGTCCCCCACAGATACGCAGTATTTT.

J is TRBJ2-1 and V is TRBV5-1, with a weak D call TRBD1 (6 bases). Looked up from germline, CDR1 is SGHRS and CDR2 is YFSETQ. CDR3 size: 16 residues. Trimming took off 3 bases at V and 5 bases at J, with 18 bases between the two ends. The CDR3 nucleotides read TGCGCCAGCAGCTCCCTTTCAGGCAGGGGAAACAATGAGCAGTTCTTC. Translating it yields CASSSLSGRGNNEQFF.